This TCR beta chain was recorded in a study of shared clonotypes between healthy human individuals. Overall study: Sampling drew on donors who were a couple of women and a few men aged 18 to 49.

TCRdb's table, derived via immunoSEQ multiplex PCR, lists solely in-frame clones and lacks some. The table has fewer than 130,000 clones, approximately 65% seen once. General study results and limits: Some clonotypes were shared by all four sorted-subset donors, while others were not shared. The non-shared ones had lower generation probabilities than the shared ones.

The V gene's germline CDR1 is LNHDA and CDR2 SQIVND (reference sequence). J lost 4 bases, V lost 3 bases, and 8 bases had no gene match. The CDR3 totals 15 residues. The study drew all its donors from Caucasian adults living in Nashville, Tennessee. CD8 memory cells included CD45RO+ cells plus CCR7-negative CD45RA+ TemRA cells. This clone was picked up a small number of times. The antigen remains undetermined. The gene calls are TRBV19 and TRBJ1-2; TRBD1 agrees at 7 bases. The TCR was taken from a woman aged 25 to 39 in good health. Material: memory CD8+ T cells sorted from blood. Noted subset: CD45RO+ cells pooled with CCR7-negative TemRA cells. The CDR3 reads CASSIGGQLPYGYTF. CDR3 coding DNA: TGTGCCAGTAGTATCGGGGGACAGCTTCCCTATGGCTACACCTTC.